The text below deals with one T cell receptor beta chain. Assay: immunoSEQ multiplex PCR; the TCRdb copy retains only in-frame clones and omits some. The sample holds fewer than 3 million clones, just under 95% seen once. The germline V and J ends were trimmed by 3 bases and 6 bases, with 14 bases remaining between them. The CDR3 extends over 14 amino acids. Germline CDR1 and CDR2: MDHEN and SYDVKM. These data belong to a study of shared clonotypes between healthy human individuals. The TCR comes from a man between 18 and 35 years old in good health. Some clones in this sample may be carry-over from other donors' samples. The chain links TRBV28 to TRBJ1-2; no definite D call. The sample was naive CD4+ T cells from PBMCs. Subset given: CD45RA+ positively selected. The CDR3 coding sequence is TGTGCCAGCAGTTTGGCGGGCCTACAAGATGGCTACACCTTC. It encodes CASSLAGLQDGYTF.